This T cell receptor beta chain was observed in a study of blood T cells in healthy people across ages. This clonotype has a count of ten or more. Its target is unknown. A second about 7 to 12 cycle PCR used barcoded and J-beta primers. There were at least 2.5 million CDR3-containing paired-end reads obtained from each sample. TCRdb fed the 5' RACE reads into MiXCR, producing one record per CDR3 protein. This sample has roughly 650,000 distinct CDR3 sequences, with about 32% found just once. Study-wide results and limits: Observed TCR beta diversity per million T cells went down as age went up. This fall followed a roughly linear course with age. A conclusive naive versus antigen-experienced comparison was prevented by the unsorted PBMCs.

V dropped 1 base and J dropped 7; count of bases not matched to a gene: 6. CDR3 length: 15 amino acids. Germline lookup yields CDR1 SEHNR and CDR2 FQNEAQ (reference sequence). The V call is TRBV7-9, the J call TRBJ2-1; TRBD2 agrees at 8 bases. The sample taken for sequencing was blood. The clonotype comes from a woman older than 75 in good health. The CDR3 loop reads CASSLGRVAGNEQFF. The CDR3 DNA reads as TGTGCCAGCAGCTTAGGAAGAGTAGCGGGGAATGAGCAGTTCTTC.